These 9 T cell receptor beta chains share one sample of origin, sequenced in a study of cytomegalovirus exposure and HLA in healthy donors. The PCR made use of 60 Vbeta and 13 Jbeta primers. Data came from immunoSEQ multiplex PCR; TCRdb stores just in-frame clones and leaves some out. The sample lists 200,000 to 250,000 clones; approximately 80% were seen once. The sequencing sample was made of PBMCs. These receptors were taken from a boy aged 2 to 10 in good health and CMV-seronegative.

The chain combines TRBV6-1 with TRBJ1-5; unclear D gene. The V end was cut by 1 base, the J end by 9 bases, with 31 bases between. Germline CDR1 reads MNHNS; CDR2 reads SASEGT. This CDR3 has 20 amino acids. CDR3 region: CASSEGESNAFYSNQRPQHF. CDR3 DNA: TGTGCCAGCAGTGAAGGTGAATCCAACGCCTTTTATAGCAATCAGCGGCCCCAGCATTTT.

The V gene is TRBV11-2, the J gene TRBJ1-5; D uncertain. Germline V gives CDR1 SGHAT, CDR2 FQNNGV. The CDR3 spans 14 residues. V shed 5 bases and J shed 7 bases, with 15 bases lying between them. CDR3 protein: CASSTASSGQPQHF. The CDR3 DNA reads TGTGCCAGCAGCACAGCCAGTTCGGGACAGCCCCAGCATTTT.

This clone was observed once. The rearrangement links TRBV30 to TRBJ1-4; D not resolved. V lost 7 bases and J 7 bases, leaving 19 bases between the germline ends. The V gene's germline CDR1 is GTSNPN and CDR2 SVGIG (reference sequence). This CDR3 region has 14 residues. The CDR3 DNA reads TGTGCCTCCCATAATGAGGATCGGGGTGAAAAACTGTTTTTT. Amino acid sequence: CASHNEDRGEKLFF.

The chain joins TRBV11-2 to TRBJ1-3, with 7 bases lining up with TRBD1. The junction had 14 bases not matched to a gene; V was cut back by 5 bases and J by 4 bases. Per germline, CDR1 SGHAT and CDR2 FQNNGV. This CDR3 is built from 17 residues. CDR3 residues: CASSARQGPSGGNTIYF. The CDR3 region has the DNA TGTGCCAGCAGCGCCAGACAGGGACCCTCTGGAGGAAACACCATATATTTT.

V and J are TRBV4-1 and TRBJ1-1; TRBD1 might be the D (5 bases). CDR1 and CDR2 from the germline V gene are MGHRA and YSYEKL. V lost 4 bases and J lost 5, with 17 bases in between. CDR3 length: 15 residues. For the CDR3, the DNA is TGCGCCAGCAGCCCGCTTGGCGGGGGGAGGACTGAAGCTTTCTTT. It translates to CASSPLGGGRTEAFF.

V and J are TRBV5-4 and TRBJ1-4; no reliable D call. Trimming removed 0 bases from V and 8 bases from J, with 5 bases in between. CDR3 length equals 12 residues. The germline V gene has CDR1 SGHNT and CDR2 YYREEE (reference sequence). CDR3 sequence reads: CASSLGGEKLFF. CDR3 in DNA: TGTGCCAGCAGCTTGGGAGGAGAAAAACTGTTTTTT.

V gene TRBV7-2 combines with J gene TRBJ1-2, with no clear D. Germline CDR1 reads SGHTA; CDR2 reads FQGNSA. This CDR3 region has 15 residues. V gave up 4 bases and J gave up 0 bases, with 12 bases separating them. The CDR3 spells CASSSKRVANYGYTF. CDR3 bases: TGTGCCAGCAGCTCTAAGAGGGTAGCTAACTATGGCTACACCTTC. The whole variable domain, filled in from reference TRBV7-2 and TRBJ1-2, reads GAGVSQSPSNKVTEKGKDVELRCDPISGHTALYWYRQSLGQGLEFLIYFQGNSAPDKSGLPSDRFSAERTGGSVSTLTIQRTQQEDSAVYLCASSSKRVANYGYTFGSGTRLTVV.

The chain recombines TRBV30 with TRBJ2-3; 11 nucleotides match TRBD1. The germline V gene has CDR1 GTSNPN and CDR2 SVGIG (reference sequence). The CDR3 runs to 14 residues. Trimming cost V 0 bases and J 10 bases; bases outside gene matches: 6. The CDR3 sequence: CAWSVRQDRGPQYF. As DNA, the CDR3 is TGTGCCTGGAGTGTACGCCAGGACAGGGGGCCGCAGTATTTT.

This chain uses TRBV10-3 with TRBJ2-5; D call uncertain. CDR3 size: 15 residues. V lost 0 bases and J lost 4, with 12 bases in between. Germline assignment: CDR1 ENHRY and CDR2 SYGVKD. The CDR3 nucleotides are TGTGCCATCAGTGAGTCGGGCCAGCTGGGAGAGACCCAGTACTTC. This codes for CAISESGQLGETQYF.